A single T cell receptor beta chain is shown here with its context. What it binds is not known. Relative to the germline gene, one junction end is altered; a read error may explain this. This CDR3 comprises 15 residues. Germline V gene data show CDR1 as SSHAT and CDR2 as FNYEAQ (reference sequence). TCRbeta library preparation incorporated unique molecular identifiers. Each CDR3 protein is one row after TCRdb ran MiXCR on the PCR reads. The data contain approximately 150,000 distinct CDR3 sequences, roughly 8.8% of them singletons. This specimen comes from a study of T-cell reconstitution after alpha-beta-depleted transplantation in children. Findings and caveats of the study: T cells produced anew were the main source of T-cell counts and diversity one year after transplant. There were reportedly several hundred expanded graft clones from which alpha-beta T cells came about two months after transplant. Some patients' high day-60 TCRbeta diversity was attributed to recipient cells surviving conditioning.

V and J are TRBV7-7 and TRBJ2-5; possibly TRBD1 or TRBD2 for D (5 bases each). This TCR came from a female patient aged 2-9 years who had a stem cell transplant for congenital amegakaryocytic thrombocytopenia, so the T cells may come from the graft donor. The sample in question was PBMCs, mostly from graft donor cells, obtained 180 days after TCRalphabeta/CD19-depleted stem cell transplant. The CDR3: CSSSDSGQEQETQYF. In nucleotides, the CDR3 is TGTTCCAGCAGCGACTCGGGGCAGGAACAAGAGACCCAGTACTTC.